Each of the 8 T cell receptor beta chains below was sequenced from the same sample in a study of cytomegalovirus exposure and HLA in healthy donors. PCR employed 60 Vbeta and 13 Jbeta primers. Using immunoSEQ multiplex PCR, the repertoire was profiled, and TCRdb retains in-frame clones only, with some absent. The profile shows 57,000 or so clones, under 85% of them singletons. Source material: PBMCs. These receptors were collected from a man in his fifties in good health and CMV-seropositive.

The V call is TRBV29-1, the J call TRBJ2-2; 10 positions match TRBD1. The J call is doubtful: the DNA matches TRBJ1-1 better. CDR3 length: 13 residues. CDR1 is SQVTM and CDR2 is ANQGSEA in the germline V gene. The CDR3 DNA follows: TGCAGCGGCGGGACAGGGGCAAACACTGAAGCTTTCTTT. Amino acid sequence: CSGGTGANTEAFF.

This clone was observed a few times. The J gene is TRBJ2-5, the V gene TRBV7-9; perhaps TRBD2 as D (5 bases). The germline V gene has CDR1 SEHNR and CDR2 FQNEAQ (reference sequence). CDR3 length: 15 residues. V was pared by 3 bases and J by 0 bases, with 11 bases between. The CDR3 spells CASSLERTYQETQYF. The CDR3 nucleotides are TGTGCCAGCAGCTTGGAGCGGACGTACCAAGAGACCCAGTACTTC. Complete variable domain (other parts from reference TRBV7-9 and TRBJ2-5): DTGVSQNPRHKITKRGQNVTFRCDPISEHNRLYWYRQTLGQGPEFLTYFQNEAQLEKSRLLSDRFSAERPKGSFSTLEIQRTEQGDSAMYLCASSLERTYQETQYFGPGTRLLVL.

The rearrangement uses TRBV19 and TRBJ2-1; 11 nucleotides line up with TRBD2. V was pared by 4 bases and J by 7 bases, with 9 bases of the junction left unmatched. The length of the CDR3 is 16 residues. Germline CDR1 LNHDA, CDR2 SQIVND (reference sequence). CDR3 loop: CASSSLAGGVRNEQFF. CDR3 sequence (DNA): TGTGCCAGTAGTAGTCTAGCGGGGGGAGTAAGGAATGAGCAGTTCTTC.

The chain employs TRBV27 and TRBJ1-2, with 9 positions matching TRBD1. CDR3 size: 13 residues. Germline CDR1 MNHEY, CDR2 SMNVEV (reference sequence). V lost 4 bases, J lost 8 bases, and 5 bases stayed unmatched. The CDR3 is CASSSGTGGGYTF. The CDR3 nucleotides are TGTGCCAGCAGTTCCGGCACAGGGGGCGGCTACACCTTC.

The chain carries TRBV5-1 and TRBJ1-2; 9 bases are a match to TRBD1. This CDR3 is built from 15 residues. Trimming removed 4 bases from V and 7 bases from J; junction bases left unmatched: 11. Germline V gene lookup returns CDR1 SGHRS and CDR2 YFSETQ. As DNA, the CDR3 is TGCGCCAGCAGCGACGACAGGGGGTTCTCTCGTGGCTACACCTTC. This translates into CASSDDRGFSRGYTF.

This clone was detected only a few times. V and J are TRBV6-5 and TRBJ1-2; perhaps TRBD1 as D (5 bases). The CDR3 consists of 13 residues. The V gene's germline CDR1 is MNHEY and CDR2 SVGAGI. Trimming took off 6 bases at V and 2 bases at J, with 10 bases between the two ends. The CDR3: CASREGRNYGYTF. The DNA of the CDR3 is TGTGCCAGCAGGGAGGGACGAAACTATGGCTACACCTTC.

The gene calls are TRBV15 and TRBJ1-6; 7 nucleotides line up with TRBD1. The CDR3 totals 16 residues. J lost 6 bases, V lost 0 bases, and 5 bases had no gene match. Per germline, CDR1 LNHNV and CDR2 YYDKDF (reference sequence). CDR3 loop: CATSRDPNRGNSPLHF. The DNA for the CDR3 is TGTGCCACCAGCAGAGATCCAAACAGGGGTAATTCACCCCTCCACTTT.

The CDR3 DNA follows: TGTGCCTGGACCAGACTAAGCCTAGAACCCTACGAGCAGTACTTC. Translation gives CAWTRLSLEPYEQYF. The gene calls are TRBV30 and TRBJ2-7; D is perhaps TRBD2 (5 bases). CDR1 is GTSNPN and CDR2 is SVGIG in the germline V gene (reference sequence). The CDR3 is made up of 15 amino acids. Between the trimmed V and J ends, which lost 4 bases and 2 bases, there was a span of 18 bases.